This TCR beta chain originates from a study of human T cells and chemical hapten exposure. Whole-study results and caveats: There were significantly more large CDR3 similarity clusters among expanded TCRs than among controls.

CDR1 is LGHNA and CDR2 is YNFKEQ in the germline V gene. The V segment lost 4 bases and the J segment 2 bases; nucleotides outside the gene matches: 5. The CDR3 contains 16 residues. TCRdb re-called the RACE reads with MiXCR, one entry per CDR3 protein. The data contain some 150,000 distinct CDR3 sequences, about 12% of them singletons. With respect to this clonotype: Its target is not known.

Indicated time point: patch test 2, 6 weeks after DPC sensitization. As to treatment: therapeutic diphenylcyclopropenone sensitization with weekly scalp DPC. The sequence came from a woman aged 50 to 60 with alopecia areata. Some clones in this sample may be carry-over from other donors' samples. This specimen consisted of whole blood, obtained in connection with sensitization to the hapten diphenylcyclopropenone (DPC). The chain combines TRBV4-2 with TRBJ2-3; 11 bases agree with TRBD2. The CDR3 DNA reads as TGTGCCAGCAGCCGAAGACTAGCGGGGCCCACAGATACGCAGTATTTT. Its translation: CASSRRLAGPTDTQYF.